This T cell receptor beta chain was sequenced during a study of T cell responses to AZD1222 COVID-19 vaccine. Of note for this clone: The antigen remains undetermined.

Study outcomes and limitations: Possibly, clonal diversity was underestimated; donors were largely white British and included more females.

This table comes from immunoSEQ multiplex PCR, and its TCRdb copy is limited to in-frame clones, with some not included. Among some 60,000 clones, about 79% were seen once, and the ten largest hold around 19%. CDR1 is WSHSY, CDR2 SAAADI, per germline. The CDR3 is 13 amino acids. The J segment lost 3 bases and the V segment lost 7 bases, leaving 2 bases of the junction unmatched. The chain is built from TRBV10-2 and TRBJ1-1; 10 bases fit TRBD1. The sample in question was peripheral blood, obtained on day 0 of AZD1222 vaccination. This sequence was found in an adult in good health. Here the CDR3 reads CASTDRGDTEAFF. The CDR3 DNA is TGCGCCAGCACGGACAGGGGGGACACTGAAGCTTTCTTT.